This TCR beta chain derives from a study of T cell repertoires in cytomegalovirus infection. Study information: Public TCR beta signatures indicated both CMV infection and matching HLA type.

Turning to this clonotype: Its antigen is unknown.

Broader study findings: Clonotype analysis showed dominance of the ex vivo response by HLA-C-restricted CMV-specific TCR beta clonotypes. The cumulative frequency of public TCR beta families distinguished individuals who carried CMV together with the relevant HLA.

This CDR3 contains 19 residues. Trimming took off 1 base at V and 6 bases at J, with 25 bases between the two ends. The germline V gene has CDR1 LNHDA and CDR2 SQIVND (reference sequence). TCRdb passed the reads through MiXCR, listing each CDR3 protein once. The sample consists of about 530,000 distinct CDR3 sequences, more than 20% of them appearing once. The receptor comes from a human donor in good health (CMV status not recorded). Some clones in this sample may be carry-over from other donors' samples. V is TRBV19 and J is TRBJ1-5; a weak D match, TRBD1 (5 bases). The sample comprised PBMCs. CDR3 sequence (DNA): TGTGCCAGTAGTATAGGGAGATCTAAATCGCTGGGGACGGGTCAGCCCCAGCATTTT. Its translation: CASSIGRSKSLGTGQPQHF.